This T cell receptor beta chain was observed in a study of cytomegalovirus exposure and HLA in healthy donors. Study details: Across 350 to 500 genotyped donors, about 80% landed in the Caucasian-associated ancestry cluster.

As for this clone: Its antigen remains unknown.

Germline loops: CDR1 LGHNA, CDR2 YNFKEQ. This CDR3 is built from 17 residues. The V gene end was trimmed by 3 bases and the J gene end by 1 base; junction bases not matched to a gene: 5. Study results and limitations: DRB1 showed the most TCR associations and HLA-C the fewest in a later analysis, as rates varied by HLA locus.

The study ran its PCR with 60 Vbeta and 13 Jbeta primers. The protocol was immunoSEQ multiplex PCR, while the TCRdb copy is restricted to in-frame clones and leaves out a portion. This sample has around 120,000 clones, with less than 75% found just once. The rearrangement uses TRBV4-2 and TRBJ2-2, with 10 positions matching TRBD1. Sequencing was done on a sample of PBMCs. The source is a woman in her thirties or forties in good health and CMV-seronegative. The CDR3 loop is CASSQGTGAKNTGELFF. The CDR3 DNA reads TGTGCCAGCAGCCAGGGGACAGGGGCTAAGAACACCGGGGAGCTGTTTTTT.